These 10 T cell receptor beta chains share one sample of origin, sequenced in a study of T cell changes during pregnancy in multiple sclerosis. Only in-frame clones appear in the TCRdb table, and some are missing; sequencing was by immunoSEQ multiplex PCR. The top ten hold approximately 2.5% of the sample, which has around 80,000 clones, around 90% seen once. The sequenced sample was peripheral blood, obtained before pregnancy. These TCRs come from a female donor with multiple sclerosis, enrolled in a pregnancy study.

The chain carries TRBV2 and TRBJ1-1; 7 bases are a match to TRBD1. CDR1 and CDR2 (germline): SNHLY, FYNNEI. This CDR3 is 15 amino acids long. V dropped 6 bases and J dropped 2; count of bases not matched to a gene: 9. CDR3 bases: TGTGCCAGCAGAGCAGTAGACAGGGCCAACACTGAAGCTTTCTTT. It specifies CASRAVDRANTEAFF.

The chain has TRBV6-5 and TRBJ2-7; TRBD1 is a possible D gene (5 bases). Germline CDR1 MNHEY, CDR2 SVGAGI. Trimming left V 6 bases short and J 2 bases short, with 14 bases between. The CDR3 loop spans 14 amino acids. CDR3 nucleotides: TGTGCCAGCAGCCAGACAGTACCTCCCTACGAGCAGTACTTC. Its protein is CASSQTVPPYEQYF.

The V gene is TRBV5-1, the J gene TRBJ2-7, with D possibly being TRBD2 (7 bases). Trimming took 5 bases from V and 5 from J, leaving 20 bases between them. The germline V gene encodes CDR1 SGHRS and CDR2 YFSETQ. CDR3 length equals 15 residues. CDR3 region: CASRRGEGLRNEQYF. The CDR3 coding sequence is TGCGCCAGCAGGAGGGGGGAGGGCCTTCGAAACGAGCAGTACTTC.

The chain is built from TRBV9 and TRBJ2-7; D call uncertain. Germline loops: CDR1 SGDLS, CDR2 YYNGEE. This CDR3 comprises 14 residues. V was shortened by 1 base and J by 2 bases, with 10 bases between the two germline ends. The CDR3 region is CASSVNLLTYEQYF. The CDR3 DNA follows: TGTGCCAGCAGCGTAAATTTACTCACCTACGAGCAGTACTTC.

The rearrangement uses TRBV19 and TRBJ1-2; D is ambiguous. Germline V gene sequence: CDR1 LNHDA, CDR2 SQIVND (reference sequence). This CDR3 spans 16 amino acids. The V and J ends lost 8 bases and 8 bases respectively, with 27 bases between them. The CDR3 spells CASSHRPPLEGSGYTF. CDR3 bases: TGTGCCAGTTCCCATCGCCCCCCACTAGAGGGCAGCGGCTACACCTTC. Full variable domain (remainder filled in from reference TRBV19 and TRBJ1-2): DGGITQSPKYLFRKEGQNVTLSCEQNLNHDAMYWYRQDPGQGLRLIYYSQIVNDFQKGDIAEGYSVSREKKESFPLTVTSAQKNPTAFYLCASSHRPPLEGSGYTFGSGTRLTVV.

The J gene is TRBJ2-2, the V gene TRBV5-6, with D perhaps matching TRBD2 (5 bases). The CDR3 contains 14 residues. Germline values: CDR1 SGHDT, CDR2 YYEEEE. V was shortened by 4 bases and J by 7 bases, with 14 bases between the two germline ends. The CDR3 spells CASSPTWAGGELFF. Written as DNA, the CDR3 is TGTGCCAGCAGCCCCACGTGGGCGGGCGGGGAGCTGTTTTTT.

This clone was found once. The chain recombines TRBV19 with TRBJ1-1; tentatively, D is TRBD1 (5 bases). The CDR3 is 15 residues long. Germline values: CDR1 LNHDA, CDR2 SQIVND (reference sequence). V lost 7 bases and J lost 4, with 19 bases in between. For the CDR3, the DNA is TGTGCCAGTACCCCCGGGAGGGACGGTAGCACTGAAGCTTTCTTT. As protein: CASTPGRDGSTEAFF. Using reference TRBV19 and TRBJ1-1 for the parts outside the CDR3, the full variable domain is DGGITQSPKYLFRKEGQNVTLSCEQNLNHDAMYWYRQDPGQGLRLIYYSQIVNDFQKGDIAEGYSVSREKKESFPLTVTSAQKNPTAFYLCASTPGRDGSTEAFFGQGTRLTVV.

The rearrangement joins TRBV30 to TRBJ1-1, with D unclear. Germline lookup yields CDR1 GTSNPN and CDR2 SVGIG (reference sequence). CDR3 length: 12 residues. Trimming shortened V by 2 bases and J by 3 bases, and 7 bases separated the two germline ends. The CDR3 bases are TGTGCCTGGAGTTCTACGGACACTGAAGCTTTCTTT. This translates into CAWSSTDTEAFF.

This chain joins TRBV15 and TRBJ1-1; maybe TRBD1 (6 bases). The CDR3 sequence is 16 residues long. Germline V gives CDR1 LNHNV, CDR2 YYDKDF (reference sequence). Trimming removed 0 bases at V and 2 bases at J, with 13 bases between. DNA of the CDR3: TGTGCCACCAGCAGAGACGCGACAGGTCTTAACACTGAAGCTTTCTTT. Protein sequence: CATSRDATGLNTEAFF. Supplemented by reference TRBV15 and TRBJ1-1, the full variable domain reads DAMVIQNPRYQVTQFGKPVTLSCSQTLNHNVMYWYQQKSSQAPKLLFHYYDKDFNNEADTPDNFQSRRPNTSFCFLDIRSPGLGDTAMYLCATSRDATGLNTEAFFGQGTRLTVV.

The chain carries TRBV27 and TRBJ2-1; 13 bases line up with TRBD2. Germline CDR1 is MNHEY and CDR2 is SMNVEV (reference sequence). V shed 8 bases and J 7 bases; nucleotides not matched to a gene: 5. CDR3 length equals 14 residues. The CDR3: CASRTSGSGNEQFF. In DNA, the CDR3 is TGTGCCAGCCGGACTAGCGGGAGTGGGAATGAGCAGTTCTTC.